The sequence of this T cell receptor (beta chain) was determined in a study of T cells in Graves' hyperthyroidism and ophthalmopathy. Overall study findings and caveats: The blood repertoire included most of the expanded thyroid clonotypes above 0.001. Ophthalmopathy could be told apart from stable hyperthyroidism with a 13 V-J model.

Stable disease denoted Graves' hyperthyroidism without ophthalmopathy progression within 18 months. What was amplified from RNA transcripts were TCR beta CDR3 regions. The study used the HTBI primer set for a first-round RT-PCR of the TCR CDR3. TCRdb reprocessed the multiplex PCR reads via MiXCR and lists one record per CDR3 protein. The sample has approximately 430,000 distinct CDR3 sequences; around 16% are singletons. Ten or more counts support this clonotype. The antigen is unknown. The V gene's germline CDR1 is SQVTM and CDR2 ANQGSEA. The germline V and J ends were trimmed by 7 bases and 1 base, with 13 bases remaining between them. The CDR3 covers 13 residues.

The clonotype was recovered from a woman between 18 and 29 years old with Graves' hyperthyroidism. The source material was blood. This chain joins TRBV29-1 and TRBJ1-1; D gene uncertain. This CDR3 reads CSALPEENTEAFF. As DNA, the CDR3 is TGCAGCGCCCTCCCCGAGGAGAACACTGAAGCTTTCTTT. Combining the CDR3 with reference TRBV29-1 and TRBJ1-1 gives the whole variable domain SAVISQKPSRDICQRGTSLTIQCQVDSQVTMMFWYRQQPGQSLTLIATANQGSEATYESGFVIDKFPISRPNLTFSTLTVSNMSPEDSSIYLCSALPEENTEAFFGQGTRLTVV.